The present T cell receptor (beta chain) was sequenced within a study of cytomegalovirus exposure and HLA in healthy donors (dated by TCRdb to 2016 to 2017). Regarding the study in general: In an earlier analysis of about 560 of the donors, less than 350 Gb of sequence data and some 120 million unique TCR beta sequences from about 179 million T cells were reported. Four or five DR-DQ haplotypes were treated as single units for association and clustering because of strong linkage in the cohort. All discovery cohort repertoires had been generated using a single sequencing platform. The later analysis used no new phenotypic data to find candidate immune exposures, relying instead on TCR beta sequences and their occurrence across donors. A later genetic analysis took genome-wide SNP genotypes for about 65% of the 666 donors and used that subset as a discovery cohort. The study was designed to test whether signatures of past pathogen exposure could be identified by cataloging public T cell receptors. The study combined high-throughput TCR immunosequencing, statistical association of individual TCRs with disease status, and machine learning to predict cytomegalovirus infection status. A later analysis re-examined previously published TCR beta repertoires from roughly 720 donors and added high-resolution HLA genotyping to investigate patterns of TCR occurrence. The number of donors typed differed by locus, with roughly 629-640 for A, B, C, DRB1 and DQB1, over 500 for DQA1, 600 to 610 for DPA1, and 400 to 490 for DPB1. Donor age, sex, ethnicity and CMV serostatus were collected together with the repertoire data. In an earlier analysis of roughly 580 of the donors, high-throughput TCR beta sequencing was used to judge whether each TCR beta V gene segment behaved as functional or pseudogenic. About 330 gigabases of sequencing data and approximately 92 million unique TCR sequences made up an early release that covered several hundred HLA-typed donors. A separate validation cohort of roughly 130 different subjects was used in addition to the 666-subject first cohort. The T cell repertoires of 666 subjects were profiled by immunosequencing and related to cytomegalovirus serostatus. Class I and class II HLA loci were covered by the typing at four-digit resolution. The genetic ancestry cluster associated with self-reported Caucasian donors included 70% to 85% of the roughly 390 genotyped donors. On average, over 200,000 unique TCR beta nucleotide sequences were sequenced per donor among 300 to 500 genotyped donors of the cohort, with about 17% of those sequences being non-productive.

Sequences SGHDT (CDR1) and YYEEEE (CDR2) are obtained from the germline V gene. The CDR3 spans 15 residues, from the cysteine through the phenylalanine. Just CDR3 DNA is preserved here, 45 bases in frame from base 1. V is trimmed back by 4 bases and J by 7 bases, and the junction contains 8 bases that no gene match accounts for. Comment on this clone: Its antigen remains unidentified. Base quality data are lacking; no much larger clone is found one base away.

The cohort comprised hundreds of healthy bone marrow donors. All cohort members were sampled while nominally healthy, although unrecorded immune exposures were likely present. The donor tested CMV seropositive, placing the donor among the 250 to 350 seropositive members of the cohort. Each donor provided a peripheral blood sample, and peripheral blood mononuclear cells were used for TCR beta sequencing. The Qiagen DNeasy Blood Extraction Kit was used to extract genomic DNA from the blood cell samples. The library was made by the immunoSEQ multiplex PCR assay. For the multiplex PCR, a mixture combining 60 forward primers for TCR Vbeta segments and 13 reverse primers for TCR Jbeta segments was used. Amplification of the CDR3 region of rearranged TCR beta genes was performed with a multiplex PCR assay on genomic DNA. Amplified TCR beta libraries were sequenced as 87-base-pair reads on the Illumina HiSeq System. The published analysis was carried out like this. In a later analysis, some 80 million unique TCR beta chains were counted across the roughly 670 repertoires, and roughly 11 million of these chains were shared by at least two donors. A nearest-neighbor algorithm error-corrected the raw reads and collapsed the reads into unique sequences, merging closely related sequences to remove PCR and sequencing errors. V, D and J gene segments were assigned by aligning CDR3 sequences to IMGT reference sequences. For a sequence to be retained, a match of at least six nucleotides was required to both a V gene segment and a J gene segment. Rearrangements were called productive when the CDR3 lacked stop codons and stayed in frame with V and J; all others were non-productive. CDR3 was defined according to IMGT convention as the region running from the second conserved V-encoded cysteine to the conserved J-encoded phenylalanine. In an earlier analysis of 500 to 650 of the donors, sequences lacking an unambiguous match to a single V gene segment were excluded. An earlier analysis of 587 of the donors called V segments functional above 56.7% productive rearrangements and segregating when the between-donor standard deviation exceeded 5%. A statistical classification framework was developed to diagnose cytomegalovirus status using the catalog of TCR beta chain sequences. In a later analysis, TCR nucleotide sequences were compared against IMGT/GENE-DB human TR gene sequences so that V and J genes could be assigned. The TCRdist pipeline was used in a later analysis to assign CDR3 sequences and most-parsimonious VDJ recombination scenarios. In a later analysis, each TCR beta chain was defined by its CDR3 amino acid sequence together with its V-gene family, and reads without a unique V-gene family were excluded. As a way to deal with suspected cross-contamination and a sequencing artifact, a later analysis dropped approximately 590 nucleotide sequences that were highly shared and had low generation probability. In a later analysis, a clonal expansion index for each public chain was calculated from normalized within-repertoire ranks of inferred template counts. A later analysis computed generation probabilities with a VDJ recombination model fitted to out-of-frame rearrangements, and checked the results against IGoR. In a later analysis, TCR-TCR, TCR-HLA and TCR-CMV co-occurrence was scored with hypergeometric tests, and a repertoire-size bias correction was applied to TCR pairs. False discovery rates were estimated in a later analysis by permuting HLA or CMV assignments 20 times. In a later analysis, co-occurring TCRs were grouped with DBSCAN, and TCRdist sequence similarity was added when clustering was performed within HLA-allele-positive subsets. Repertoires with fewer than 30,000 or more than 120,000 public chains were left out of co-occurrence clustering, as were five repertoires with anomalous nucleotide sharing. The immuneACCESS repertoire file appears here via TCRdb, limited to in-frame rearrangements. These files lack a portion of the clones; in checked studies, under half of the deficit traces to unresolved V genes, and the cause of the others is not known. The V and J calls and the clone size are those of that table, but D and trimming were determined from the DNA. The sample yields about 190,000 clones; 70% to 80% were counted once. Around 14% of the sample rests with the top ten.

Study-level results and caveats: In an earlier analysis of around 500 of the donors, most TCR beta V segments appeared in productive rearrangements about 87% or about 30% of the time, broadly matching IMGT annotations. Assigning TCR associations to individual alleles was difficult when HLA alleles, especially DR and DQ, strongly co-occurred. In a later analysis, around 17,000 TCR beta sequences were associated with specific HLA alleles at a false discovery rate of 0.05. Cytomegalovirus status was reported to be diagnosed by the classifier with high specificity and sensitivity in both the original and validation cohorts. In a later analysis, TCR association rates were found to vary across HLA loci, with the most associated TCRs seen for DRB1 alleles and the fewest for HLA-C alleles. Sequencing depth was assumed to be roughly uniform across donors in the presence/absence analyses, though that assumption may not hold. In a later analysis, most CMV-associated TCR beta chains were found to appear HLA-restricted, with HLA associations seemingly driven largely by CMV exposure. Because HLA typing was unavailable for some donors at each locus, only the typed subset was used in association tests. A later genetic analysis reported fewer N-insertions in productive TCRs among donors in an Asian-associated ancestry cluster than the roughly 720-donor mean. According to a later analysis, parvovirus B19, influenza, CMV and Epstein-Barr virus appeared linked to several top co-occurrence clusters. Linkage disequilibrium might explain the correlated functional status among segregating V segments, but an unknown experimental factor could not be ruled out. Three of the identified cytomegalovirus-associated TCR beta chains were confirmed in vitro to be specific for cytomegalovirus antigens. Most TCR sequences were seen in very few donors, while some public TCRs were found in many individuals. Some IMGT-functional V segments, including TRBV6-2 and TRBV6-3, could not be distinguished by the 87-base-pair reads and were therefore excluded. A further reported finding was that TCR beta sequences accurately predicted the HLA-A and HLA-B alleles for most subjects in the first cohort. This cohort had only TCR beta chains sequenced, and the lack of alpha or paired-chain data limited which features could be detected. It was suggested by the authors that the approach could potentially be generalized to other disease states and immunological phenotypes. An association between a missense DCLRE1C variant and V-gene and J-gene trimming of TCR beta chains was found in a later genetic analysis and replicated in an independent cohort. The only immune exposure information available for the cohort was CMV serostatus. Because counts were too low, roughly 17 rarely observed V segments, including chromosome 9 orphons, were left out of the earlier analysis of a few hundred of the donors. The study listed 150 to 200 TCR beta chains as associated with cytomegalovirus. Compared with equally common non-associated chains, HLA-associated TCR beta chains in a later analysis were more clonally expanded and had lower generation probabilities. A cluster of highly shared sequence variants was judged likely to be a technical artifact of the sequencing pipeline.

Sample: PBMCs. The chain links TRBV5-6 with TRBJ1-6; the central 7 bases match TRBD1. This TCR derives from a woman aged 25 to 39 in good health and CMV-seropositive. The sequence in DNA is TGTGCCAGCAGCAGCCGACAGGGACAAAATTCACCCCTCCACTTT. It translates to CASSSRQGQNSPLHF.